These 17 T cell receptor beta chains came from one sample sequenced in a study of long-term antiretroviral therapy in people with HIV. The assay, immunoSEQ v3.0, was run at survey level. Produced via immunoSEQ multiplex PCR; TCRdb's table is partial and in-frame only. The sample lists some 23,000 clones; approximately 80% were seen once. Sequencing used unsorted PBMCs, obtained 0.3 years after starting antiretroviral therapy. The receptors stem from a man aged 50-60 years with HIV.

The J gene is TRBJ2-5, the V gene TRBV29-1; 8 bases line up with TRBD2. The junction had 8 bases not matched to a gene; V was cut back by 4 bases and J by 4 bases. Looked up from germline, CDR1 is SQVTM and CDR2 is ANQGSEA. The CDR3 totals 14 residues. CDR3 region: CSVVSSGPPETQYF. CDR3 bases: TGCAGCGTTGTTTCTAGCGGGCCCCCAGAGACCCAGTACTTC.

This clone occurred a few times. This chain connects TRBV2 to TRBJ2-7, with D possibly matching TRBD2 (6 bases). Per the germline V gene, CDR1 is SNHLY and CDR2 is FYNNEI. This CDR3 region has 14 residues. V lost 7 bases, J lost 3 bases, and 16 bases lay in between. The CDR3 DNA sequence: TGTGCCAGCAAGGAGGGCGACAACCTCTACGAGCAGTACTTC. This codes for CASKEGDNLYEQYF.

The V and J genes are TRBV28 and TRBJ2-5; 7 bases align to TRBD2. The CDR3 length is 16 residues. V lost 2 bases to trimming and J lost 5 bases; unmatched junction nucleotides: 11. CDR1 is MDHEN and CDR2 is SYDVKM in the germline V gene. Here the CDR3 reads CASSLHGREGGETQYF. The CDR3 bases are TGTGCCAGCAGTTTACACGGAAGGGAGGGAGGGGAGACCCAGTACTTC.

The gene calls are TRBV12-5 and TRBJ1-3, with TRBD1 as a possible D gene (6 bases). CDR1 is LGHNT, CDR2 FRNRAP, per germline. This CDR3 contains 19 residues. Trimming took 1 base from V and 7 from J, leaving 26 bases between them. CDR3 sequence: CASGLARGVDSRSLNTIYF. The CDR3 DNA sequence: TGTGCTAGTGGTTTGGCTAGGGGGGTAGACAGTCGGTCTCTGAACACCATATATTTT. Complete variable domain (other parts from reference TRBV12-5 and TRBJ1-3): DARVTQTPRHKVTEMGQEVTMRCQPILGHNTVFWYRQTMMQGLELLAYFRNRAPLDDSGMPKDRFSAEMPDATLATLKIQPSEPRDSAVYFCASGLARGVDSRSLNTIYFGEGSWLTVV.

This clone was detected only a few times. The chain joins TRBV6-1 to TRBJ2-7, with D tentatively TRBD2 (6 bases). V shed 9 bases and J shed 8 bases, with 20 bases lying between them. Germline V lookup: CDR1 MNHNS, CDR2 SASEGT. There are 13 residues in the CDR3. CDR3 in amino acids: CASPQRVGGQQYF. DNA of the CDR3: TGTGCCAGTCCCCAGCGGGTTGGGGGTCAGCAGTACTTC.

The genes are TRBV28 and TRBJ2-4; D might be TRBD2 (6 bases). The CDR3 has 18 residues. V was clipped by 3 bases and J by 8 bases, with 26 bases between them. Germline V lookup: CDR1 MDHEN, CDR2 SYDVKM. CDR3 amino acids: CASSLKIPGGAPMDIQYF. DNA of the CDR3: TGTGCCAGCAGTTTGAAGATACCCGGAGGGGCCCCTATGGACATTCAGTACTTC.

The chain links TRBV5-5 to TRBJ1-1; a possible D gene is TRBD1 (6 bases). Germline CDR1 is SGHKS and CDR2 is YYEKEE (reference sequence). This CDR3 region has 14 residues. V was clipped by 2 bases and J by 1 base, with 9 bases between them. CDR3 nucleotides: TGTGCCAGCAGCTTACGGACAGCGAACACTGAAGCTTTCTTT. It specifies CASSLRTANTEAFF.

The chain carries TRBV7-2 and TRBJ1-2; TRBD1 matches 7 bases. The ends lost 4 bases at V and 6 bases at J; junction bases unmatched: 11. The V gene's germline CDR1 is SGHTA and CDR2 FQGNSA. The CDR3 spans 15 residues. CDR3 DNA sequence: TGTGCCAGCAGCTGGTCACAGGGGCCCTCCGATGGCTACACCTTC. Encoded protein: CASSWSQGPSDGYTF.

V usage is TRBV7-9 and J usage is TRBJ2-3; D possibly corresponds to TRBD2 (5 bases). CDR1 is SEHNR and CDR2 is FQNEAQ in the germline V gene (reference sequence). The V end was cut by 4 bases, the J end by 1 base, with 12 bases between. The CDR3 sequence is 15 residues long. The CDR3 coding sequence is TGTGCCAGCAGCTATCTAGCCGGGGGCACAGATACGCAGTATTTT. Amino acids: CASSYLAGGTDTQYF.

The rearrangement uses TRBV4-3 and TRBJ2-7; no definite D call. This CDR3 has 15 residues. CDR1 is LGHNA, CDR2 YSLEER, per germline. V lost 1 base and J lost 0, with 10 bases in between. The CDR3 nucleotides are TGCGCCAGCAGCCAAGTTCTCGGATCCTCCTACGAGCAGTACTTC. Translation: CASSQVLGSSYEQYF.

The chain carries TRBV5-4 and TRBJ1-1; D is ambiguous. Germline CDR1 reads SGHNT; CDR2 reads YYREEE (reference sequence). This CDR3 is 15 amino acids long. V was clipped by 4 bases and J by 2 bases, with 15 bases between them. DNA of the CDR3: TGTGCCAGCAGCAAGAGGACGGATCTTAACACTGAAGCTTTCTTT. It translates to CASSKRTDLNTEAFF.

This clone turned up a few times. This rearrangement joins TRBV7-9 to TRBJ1-2, with unresolved D. Germline values: CDR1 SEHNR, CDR2 FQNEAQ (reference sequence). V was pared by 5 bases and J by 5 bases, with 9 bases between. This CDR3 contains 12 residues. CDR3 protein: CASSPRVYGYTF. Written as DNA, the CDR3 is TGTGCCAGCAGCCCCCGGGTGTATGGCTACACCTTC.

The chain joins TRBV4-1 to TRBJ1-1; tentatively, D is TRBD1 (5 bases). The CDR3 consists of 16 residues. Looked up from germline, CDR1 is MGHRA and CDR2 is YSYEKL. With 0 bases removed from V and 0 bases from J, the gap between germline ends came to 11 bases. The CDR3 nucleotides read TGCGCCAGCAGCCAAGAACCGGGACCGTTGAACACTGAAGCTTTCTTT. It specifies CASSQEPGPLNTEAFF.

This chain uses TRBV5-1 with TRBJ2-7; perhaps TRBD2 as D (5 bases). The CDR3 has 16 amino acids. V was shortened by 6 bases and J by 0 bases, with 19 bases between the two germline ends. CDR1 is SGHRS, CDR2 YFSETQ, per germline. The CDR3 spells CASTVGEFSSSYEQYF. The CDR3 DNA sequence: TGCGCCAGCACCGTCGGGGAGTTTTCCAGCTCCTACGAGCAGTACTTC. Full variable domain (remainder filled in from reference TRBV5-1 and TRBJ2-7): KAGVTQTPRYLIKTRGQQVTLSCSPISGHRSVSWYQQTPGQGLQFLFEYFSETQRNKGNFPGRFSGRQFSNSRSEMNVSTLELGDSALYLCASTVGEFSSSYEQYFGPGTRLTVT.

This chain uses TRBV7-2 with TRBJ2-5; 7 bases map to TRBD1. Germline assignment: CDR1 SGHTA and CDR2 FQGNSA. The V gene end was trimmed by 3 bases and the J gene end by 2 bases; junction bases not matched to a gene: 6. This CDR3 spans 15 amino acids. In nucleotides, the CDR3 is TGTGCCAGCAGCTTGACAGGGTTTGAACAAGAGACCCAGTACTTC. It yields the protein CASSLTGFEQETQYF.

This sequence joins TRBV5-6 and TRBJ2-5, with a weak D call TRBD2 (6 bases). The CDR3 is 16 amino acids. Trimming pared 4 bases from V and 4 bases from J, leaving 20 bases between. CDR1 is SGHDT and CDR2 is YYEEEE in the germline V gene. The CDR3 DNA reads TGTGCCAGCAGCCTTTTGGGGGACTCCCTACGAGAGACCCAGTACTTC. Translation: CASSLLGDSLRETQYF. Full variable domain (remainder filled in from reference TRBV5-6 and TRBJ2-5): DAGVTQSPTHLIKTRGQQVTLRCSPKSGHDTVSWYQQALGQGPQFIFQYYEEEERQRGNFPDRFSGHQFPNYSSELNVNALLLGDSALYLCASSLLGDSLRETQYFGPGTRLLVL.

In this sample, this clone turned up a few times. The chain combines TRBV6-1 with TRBJ1-6; D is unclear. This CDR3 region has 14 residues. V was cut by 0 bases and J by 6 bases, with 6 bases left in between. Germline values: CDR1 MNHNS, CDR2 SASEGT. The CDR3 DNA reads as TGTGCCAGCAGTGAAGCGAGGGTTAATTCACCCCTCCACTTT. Protein product: CASSEARVNSPLHF.